This note documents a single TCR beta chain sequence. The data derive from a study of blood T cell repertoires in COVID-19. CDR1 and CDR2 from the germline V gene are SGHTS and YDEGEE. The V gene end was trimmed by 7 bases and the J gene end by 4 bases; junction bases not matched to a gene: 13. This CDR3 is 15 amino acids long. Using immunoSEQ multiplex PCR, the repertoire was profiled, and TCRdb retains in-frame clones only, with some absent. The table includes roughly 80,000 clones, roughly 80% detected once. This TCR came from a human donor in a cohort sampled during active COVID-19. Sequencing was performed on peripheral blood. The J gene is TRBJ2-7, the V gene TRBV5-8, with 8 positions matching TRBD2. The CDR3 protein is CASGSSRGGMYEQYF. In DNA, the CDR3 is TGTGCCAGCGGTTCCTCCCGGGGGGGGATGTACGAGCAGTACTTC.